The clone carrying this TCR beta chain came up many times. Its antigen is as yet unknown. Researchers amplified the TCR beta CDR3 regions from RNA transcripts. HTBI primers were employed in a first-round RT-PCR of the TCR CDR3. TCRdb reprocessed the multiplex PCR reads via MiXCR and lists one record per CDR3 protein. Of roughly 180,000 distinct CDR3 sequences listed, about 9.4% are singletons. The sample is drawn from a study of T cells in Graves' hyperthyroidism and ophthalmopathy. Study results and caveats: In the analysis, a 13 V-J model separated ophthalmopathy from stable hyperthyroidism.

Germline values: CDR1 SEHNR, CDR2 FQNEAQ (reference sequence). The CDR3 is 13 residues long. With 5 bases removed from V and 5 bases from J, the gap between germline ends came to 10 bases. The TCR was taken from a woman aged 18-29 years with Graves' hyperthyroidism that later progressed to Graves' ophthalmopathy. The V call is TRBV7-9, the J call TRBJ2-1; D not resolved. The sequencing sample was made of blood. CDR3 sequence reads: CASSPPIDNEQFF. The CDR3 DNA sequence: TGTGCCAGCAGCCCGCCCATCGACAATGAGCAGTTCTTC.